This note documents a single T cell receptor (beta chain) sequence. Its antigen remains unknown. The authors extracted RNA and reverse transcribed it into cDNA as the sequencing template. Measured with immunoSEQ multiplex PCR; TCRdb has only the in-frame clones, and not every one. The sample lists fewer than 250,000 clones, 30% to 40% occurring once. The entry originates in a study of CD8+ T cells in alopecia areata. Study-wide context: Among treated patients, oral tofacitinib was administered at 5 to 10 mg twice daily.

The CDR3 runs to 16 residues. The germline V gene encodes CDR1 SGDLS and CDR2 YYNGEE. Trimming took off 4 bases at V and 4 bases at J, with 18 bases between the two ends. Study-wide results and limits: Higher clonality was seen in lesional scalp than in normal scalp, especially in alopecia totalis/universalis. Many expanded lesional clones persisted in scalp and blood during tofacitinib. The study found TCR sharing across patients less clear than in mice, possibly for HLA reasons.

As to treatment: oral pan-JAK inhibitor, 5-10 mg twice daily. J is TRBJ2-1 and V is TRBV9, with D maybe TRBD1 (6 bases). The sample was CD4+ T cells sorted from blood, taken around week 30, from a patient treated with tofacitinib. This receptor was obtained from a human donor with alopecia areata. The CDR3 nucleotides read TGTGCCAGCAGCCCCCTCCGGGACAAGACATACAATGAGCAGTTCTTC. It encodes CASSPLRDKTYNEQFF.